The 8 T cell receptor beta chains given below trace back to one sample, sequenced in a study of human T cells and chemical hapten exposure. Time point given: pre-sensitization, week 0. Treatment denoted: therapeutic diphenylcyclopropenone sensitization with weekly scalp DPC. From the RACE reads, TCRdb called clonotypes with MiXCR, one entry per CDR3 protein. The table lists roughly 88,000 distinct CDR3 sequences, roughly 9.1% of them singletons, with 3.6% in the top ten. The sample in question was whole blood, obtained in connection with sensitization to the hapten diphenylcyclopropenone (DPC). Source of these receptors: a woman between 35 and 50 years old with alopecia areata. Some clones in this sample may be carry-over from other donors' samples.

V is TRBV5-1 and J is TRBJ1-3, with D possibly TRBD1 on 5 matching bases. The germline V and J ends were trimmed by 3 bases and 0 bases, with 13 bases remaining between them. This CDR3 spans 16 amino acids. Germline CDR1 SGHRS, CDR2 YFSETQ. The CDR3 is CASSYGTSTSGNTIYF. CDR3 DNA: TGCGCCAGCAGCTATGGGACGTCTACCTCTGGAAACACCATATATTTT.

The V and J genes are TRBV27 and TRBJ1-4; 8 positions match TRBD1. The CDR3 is made up of 15 amino acids. The germline V gene has CDR1 MNHEY and CDR2 SMNVEV (reference sequence). J lost 5 bases, V lost 5 bases, and 7 bases had no gene match. CDR3 in amino acids: CASSKRQGINEKLFF. Written as DNA, the CDR3 is TGTGCCAGCAGTAAACGACAGGGGATAAATGAAAAACTGTTTTTT. Filled out from reference TRBV27 and TRBJ1-4, the complete variable domain reads EAQVTQNPRYLITVTGKKLTVTCSQNMNHEYMSWYRQDPGLGLRQIYYSMNVEVTDKGDVPEGYKVSRKEKRNFPLILESPSPNQTSLYFCASSKRQGINEKLFFGSGTQLSVL.

At least ten counts were recorded for this clonotype. V usage is TRBV13 and J usage is TRBJ2-7, with a weak D call TRBD1 (5 bases). Trimming left V 4 bases short and J 2 bases short, with 9 bases between. Germline V CDR1 and CDR2: PRHDT, FYEKMQ (reference sequence). The CDR3 length is 13 residues. CDR3 amino acids: CASSSTEAYEQYF. CDR3 bases: TGTGCCAGCAGCTCGACAGAAGCCTACGAGCAGTACTTC.

Many counts were recorded for this clonotype. The chain combines TRBV12-3 or TRBV12-4 with TRBJ2-3, with 7 bases aligning to TRBD1. This CDR3 comprises 14 residues. V was pared by 1 base and J by 5 bases, with 3 bases of the junction left unmatched. CDR3 sequence: CASSLGQGEDTQYF. CDR3 nucleotides: TGTGCCAGCAGTTTAGGACAGGGCGAAGATACGCAGTATTTT.

This chain joins TRBV18 and TRBJ1-1; possibly TRBD1 for D (6 bases). V was pared by 3 bases and J by 1 base, with 12 bases between. The length of the CDR3 is 15 residues. Germline V gives CDR1 KGHSH, CDR2 LQKENI. The CDR3 loop is CASSPGRGGNTEAFF. In nucleotides, the CDR3 is TGTGCCAGCTCACCGGGTCGAGGGGGGAACACTGAAGCTTTCTTT.

At least ten counts were recorded for this clonotype. This chain connects TRBV11-2 to TRBJ2-1, with 9 bases lining up with TRBD1. Germline V gives CDR1 SGHAT, CDR2 FQNNGV. After removal of 5 bases from V and 3 bases from J, the junction contained 8 bases not matched to a gene. This CDR3 is built from 16 residues. CDR3 DNA sequence: TGTGCCAGCAGCCCCCGGGACAGGGCGATCTACAATGAGCAGTTCTTC. Translation: CASSPRDRAIYNEQFF.

This clonotype has at least ten counts. The chain uses TRBV9 and TRBJ1-2; TRBD1 is a possible D gene (5 bases). Germline V CDR1 and CDR2: SGDLS, YYNGEE. V was shortened by 0 bases and J by 8 bases, with 14 bases between the two germline ends. The CDR3 totals 14 residues. The CDR3 reads CASSVATAGNGYTF. The CDR3 nucleotides are TGTGCCAGCAGCGTAGCTACGGCAGGGAACGGCTACACCTTC. Using reference TRBV9 and TRBJ1-2 for the parts outside the CDR3, the full variable domain is DSGVTQTPKHLITATGQRVTLRCSPRSGDLSVYWYQQSLDQGLQFLIQYYNGEERAKGNILERFSAQQFPDLHSELNLSSLELGDSALYFCASSVATAGNGYTFGSGTRLTVV.

This clonotype was observed a handful of times. The chain uses TRBV7-8 and TRBJ2-2; 10 positions agree with TRBD1. V lost 5 bases to trimming and J lost 7 bases; unmatched junction nucleotides: 10. CDR3 size: 16 residues. Looked up from germline, CDR1 is SGHVS and CDR2 is FQNEAQ. CDR3 protein: CASSPRGTGVIGELFF. The CDR3 bases are TGTGCCAGCAGCCCACGGGGGACAGGGGTGATCGGGGAGCTGTTTTTT.